A selection of T cell receptor beta chains follows, all from one sample in a study of OX40 agonist ivuxolimab in advanced cancers. Method: immunoSEQ multiplex PCR; TCRdb's copy keeps in-frame clones and lacks some. Here the sample spans roughly 76,000 clones, 84% being singletons. The starting material was CD4+ or CD8+ T cells sorted from blood, obtained in a trial of the OX40 agonist ivuxolimab. These receptors all come from an adult with an advanced solid tumor such as melanoma, head and neck, liver or kidney cancer. The CDR3 runs from the conserved cysteine through the conserved F or W. D genes are given only for firm matches. The size field is filled for only some rows; it gives once, few, many or a size class.

J gene,D gene,V gene,clone size,CDR3 protein,CDR3 DNA
TRBJ1-2,.,TRBV28,.,CATRGDGQHPNYGYTF,TGTGCCACTCGGGGAGACGGGCAGCATCCTAACTATGGCTACACCTTC
TRBJ1-1,TRBD1,TRBV5-4,few,CASSFKGAAEAFF,TGTGCCAGCAGCTTCAAGGGGGCTGCTGAAGCTTTCTTT
TRBJ1-1,TRBD1,TRBV10-1,.,CASRGTGGSDTEAFF,TGCGCCAGCAGAGGGACAGGGGGAAGCGACACTGAAGCTTTCTTT
TRBJ2-2,.,TRBV5-1,.,CASSMDYLSTGELFF,TGCGCCAGCAGCATGGACTACTTATCCACCGGGGAGCTGTTTTTT
TRBJ2-2,.,TRBV6-1,few,CASKEAGELFF,TGTGCCAGCAAGGAGGCCGGGGAGCTGTTTTTT
TRBJ1-3,.,TRBV28,.,CASSHMGWRRSGNTIYF,TGTGCCAGCAGCCACATGGGGTGGCGACGCTCTGGAAACACCATATATTTT
TRBJ2-2,TRBD2,TRBV29-1,.,CSASLAGGPTGELFF,TGCAGCGCAAGCCTAGCGGGAGGGCCTACCGGGGAGCTGTTTTTT
TRBJ1-5,TRBD1,TRBV2,.,CASRRTGDFYSNQPQHF,TGTGCCAGCCGGAGGACAGGGGACTTCTATAGCAATCAGCCCCAGCATTTT
TRBJ2-7,TRBD1,TRBV27,once,CASSLPPRQGAGEQYF,TGTGCCAGCAGTTTACCCCCCAGACAGGGGGCTGGAGAGCAGTACTTC
TRBJ2-1,.,TRBV6-6,.,CASSYSNQNSYNEQFF,TGTGCCAGCAGTTACTCGAATCAGAACTCCTACAATGAGCAGTTCTTC
TRBJ1-4,.,TRBV6-6,.,CASSYWTARREKLFF,TGTGCCAGCAGTTACTGGACTGCCCGGCGTGAAAAACTGTTTTTT
TRBJ1-2,.,TRBV29-1,few,CSVGSGENYGYTF,TGCAGCGTTGGCTCAGGGGAAAATTATGGCTACACCTTC
TRBJ1-2,.,TRBV7-9,.,CASSLRGRGPIYGYTF,TGTGCCAGCAGCTTAAGAGGCAGGGGACCTATCTATGGCTACACCTTC
TRBJ1-2,TRBD1,TRBV29-1,.,CSVKRQGLDTF,TGCAGCGTTAAACGACAGGGGCTGGACACCTTC
TRBJ1-6,.,TRBV5-1,.,CASSLGQVNSPLHF,TGCGCCAGCAGCTTGGGACAGGTTAATTCACCCCTCCACTTT
TRBJ1-1,.,TRBV18,.,CASNQGTTEAFF,TGTGCCAGCAACCAGGGGACCACTGAAGCTTTCTTT
TRBJ2-1,.,TRBV4-1,.,CASSQVAPSWNEQFF,TGCGCCAGCAGCCAAGTGGCCCCTAGTTGGAATGAGCAGTTCTTC
TRBJ1-5,.,TRBV28,.,CASRLWAGDSNQPQHF,TGTGCCAGCAGGTTATGGGCAGGGGATAGCAATCAGCCCCAGCATTTT
TRBJ2-2,TRBD1,TRBV5-1,.,CASSLGQVGTGELFF,TGCGCCAGCAGCTTAGGACAGGTGGGCACCGGGGAGCTGTTTTTT
TRBJ2-3,TRBD1,TRBV29-1,.,CSVRQGASDTQYF,TGCAGCGTTCGGCAGGGGGCGTCGGATACGCAGTATTTT
TRBJ2-1,TRBD2,TRBV19,.,CASSRTSKRARDNEQFF,TGTGCCAGTAGTAGGACTAGCAAGAGGGCAAGGGACAATGAGCAGTTCTTC
TRBJ2-1,TRBD1,TRBV7-9,.,CASSLAPSWGQGHNEQFF,TGTGCCAGCAGCTTAGCGCCCTCCTGGGGACAGGGCCACAATGAGCAGTTCTTC
TRBJ2-7,.,TRBV11-2,.,CASSLGQANSYEQYF,TGTGCCAGCAGCTTGGGTCAGGCTAACTCCTACGAGCAGTACTTC
TRBJ2-7,TRBD2,TRBV12-5,.,CASGPKFSSGRTYEQYF,TGTGCTAGTGGTCCTAAGTTCTCTAGCGGGAGAACGTACGAGCAGTACTTC
TRBJ1-5,.,TRBV11-2,.,CASSLEGDQPQHF,TGTGCCAGCAGCTTAGAGGGGGATCAGCCCCAGCATTTT
TRBJ1-5,TRBD1,TRBV19,.,CASRRQGASNQPQHF,TGTGCCAGTAGGAGACAGGGGGCGAGCAATCAGCCCCAGCATTTT
TRBJ2-1,.,TRBV5-5,.,CASSLGLTALNEQFF,TGTGCCAGCAGCTTGGGCCTTACTGCATTGAATGAGCAGTTCTTC
TRBJ2-4,TRBD1,TRBV4-1,few,CASSQLGQGILGIQYF,TGCGCCAGCAGCCAGCTTGGACAGGGAATCTTAGGCATTCAGTACTTC
TRBJ2-7,.,TRBV6-5,.,CASSSEYRVAGEQYF,TGTGCCAGCAGCTCCGAATACAGGGTGGCGGGCGAGCAGTACTTC
TRBJ1-4,.,TRBV7-9,.,CASSPRGNEKLFF,TGTGCCAGCAGCCCACGGGGGAATGAAAAACTGTTTTTT
TRBJ1-4,.,TRBV29-1,.,CSVQKEGVEKLFF,TGCAGCGTTCAAAAGGAGGGAGTCGAAAAACTGTTTTTT
TRBJ2-3,TRBD2,TRBV10-1,.,CASRKGLAGTDTQYF,TGCGCCAGCAGAAAGGGACTAGCGGGGACAGATACGCAGTATTTT
TRBJ2-3,.,TRBV29-1,.,CSVEVGGTDTQYF,TGCAGCGTTGAAGTGGGGGGCACAGATACGCAGTATTTT